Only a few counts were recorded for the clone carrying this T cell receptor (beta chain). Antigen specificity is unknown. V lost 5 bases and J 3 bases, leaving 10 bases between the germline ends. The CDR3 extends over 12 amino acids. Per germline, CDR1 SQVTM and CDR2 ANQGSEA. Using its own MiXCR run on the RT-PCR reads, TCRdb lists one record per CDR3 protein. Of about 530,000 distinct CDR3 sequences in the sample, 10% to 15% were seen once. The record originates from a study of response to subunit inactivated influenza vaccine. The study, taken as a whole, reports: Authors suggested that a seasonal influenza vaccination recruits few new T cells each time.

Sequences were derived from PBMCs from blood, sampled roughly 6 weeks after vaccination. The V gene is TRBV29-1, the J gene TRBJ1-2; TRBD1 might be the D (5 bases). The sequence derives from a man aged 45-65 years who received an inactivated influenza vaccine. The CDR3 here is CSVRRGDYGYTF. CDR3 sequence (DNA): TGCAGCGTTCGGCGGGGGGACTATGGCTACACCTTC.